The next 24 T cell receptor beta chains were all read from a single sample in a study of T cell responses to AZD1222 COVID-19 vaccine. Repertoires were generated with immunoSEQ multiplex PCR, while TCRdb's copy carries only in-frame clones and drops some. Of 120,000 to 150,000 clones listed, 75% to 95% are singletons. The sequenced sample was peripheral blood, obtained on day 0 of MenACWY control vaccination. The receptors come from an adult in good health.

The chain is built from TRBV5-6 and TRBJ1-2; no clear D gene. The CDR3 sequence is 14 residues long. V shed 4 bases and J shed 4 bases, with 14 bases lying between them. Germline V lookup: CDR1 SGHDT, CDR2 YYEEEE. The DNA for the CDR3 is TGTGCCAGCAGCCGACCTGAAACTAGCTATGGCTACACCTTC. Translating gives CASSRPETSYGYTF.

The CDR3 loop is CAWSGQSRSPLHF. The CDR3, as DNA: TGTGCCTGGAGTGGACAGTCCAGGTCACCCCTCCACTTT. V gene TRBV30 combines with J gene TRBJ1-6; D is perhaps TRBD1 (5 bases). Trimming took 1 base from V and 10 from J, leaving 11 bases between them. CDR1 GTSNPN and CDR2 SVGIG come from the germline V gene (reference sequence). This CDR3 contains 13 residues.

The genes are TRBV5-5 and TRBJ2-6; 11 bases agree with TRBD2. There are 18 residues in the CDR3. Germline assignment: CDR1 SGHKS and CDR2 YYEKEE (reference sequence). V lost 4 bases and J lost 1; bases outside the gene matches: 7. The CDR3 DNA reads TGTGCCAGCAGCGCCTCTAGCGGGGGGCCTTCTGGGGCCAACGTCCTGACTTTC. Translation gives CASSASSGGPSGANVLTF.

This chain joins TRBV7-2 and TRBJ1-5; no firm D call. This CDR3 contains 13 residues. Between the trimmed V and J ends, which lost 1 base and 9 bases, there was a span of 10 bases. Looked up from germline, CDR1 is SGHTA and CDR2 is FQGNSA. The CDR3 nucleotides are TGTGCCAGCAGCTTAGAAGGCGGTAGGCCCCAGCATTTT. Its translation is CASSLEGGRPQHF.

This chain uses TRBV28 with TRBJ1-2; D not certain. Germline V CDR1 and CDR2: MDHEN, SYDVKM. V gave up 1 base and J gave up 10 bases, with 10 bases separating them. The CDR3 runs 12 residues. The CDR3 spells CASSLLDRTYTF. The CDR3 DNA reads TGTGCCAGCAGTTTATTGGACCGTACCTACACCTTC.

The rearrangement links TRBV29-1 to TRBJ2-3, with D perhaps being TRBD1 or TRBD2 (5 bases each). V was trimmed by 4 bases and J by 2 bases, leaving 7 bases between them. Germline assignment: CDR1 SQVTM and CDR2 ANQGSEA. The CDR3 runs to 12 residues. The CDR3 nucleotides read TGCAGCGTTGGAGGGGCCACAGATACGCAGTATTTT. Residues: CSVGGATDTQYF.

This sequence joins TRBV29-1 and TRBJ1-4, with D unresolved. Germline values: CDR1 SQVTM, CDR2 ANQGSEA. The V gene lost 4 bases and the J gene lost 5 bases, with 8 bases spanning the gap. This CDR3 has 12 amino acids. The CDR3 loop reads CSVVGGNEKLFF. The CDR3 DNA follows: TGCAGCGTTGTAGGTGGGAATGAAAAACTGTTTTTT.

This clone was seen only once. The genes are TRBV19 and TRBJ1-2; D not certain. Trimming pared 6 bases from V and 7 bases from J, leaving 21 bases between. Looked up from germline, CDR1 is LNHDA and CDR2 is SQIVND (reference sequence). CDR3 length: 15 amino acids. The CDR3 coding sequence is TGTGCCAGTAGCGCATTGGGCAGGTTTACTAGTGGCTACACCTTC. Its translation is CASSALGRFTSGYTF.

Only one count was recorded for this clone. In DNA, the CDR3 is TGTGCCAGCAGCCCCAGAGGGAAGTCGAATGAAAAACTGTTTTTT. This encodes CASSPRGKSNEKLFF. The rearrangement joins TRBV9 to TRBJ1-4, with no clear D. V gave up 4 bases and J gave up 5 bases, with 15 bases separating them. The germline V gene encodes CDR1 SGDLS and CDR2 YYNGEE. This CDR3 region has 15 residues.

The rearrangement uses TRBV5-1 and TRBJ2-2; unclear D gene. This CDR3 is 15 amino acids long. V lost 4 bases, J lost 3 bases, and 13 bases lay in between. Per germline, CDR1 SGHRS and CDR2 YFSETQ. The CDR3 DNA sequence: TGCGCCAGCAGCCTAACAATAACCGACACCGGGGAGCTGTTTTTT. Its translation: CASSLTITDTGELFF.

The V gene is TRBV30, the J gene TRBJ1-4; D not certain. V was pared by 3 bases and J by 4 bases, with 18 bases between. Germline assignment: CDR1 GTSNPN and CDR2 SVGIG (reference sequence). The CDR3 consists of 16 residues. The CDR3 nucleotides are TGTGCCTGGAGAGTCCCCGGCGGAGGGCATAATGAAAAACTGTTTTTT. This encodes CAWRVPGGGHNEKLFF.

This sequence joins TRBV10-3 and TRBJ2-7; D gene unclear. CDR1 and CDR2 (germline): ENHRY, SYGVKD. The CDR3 contains 15 residues. V was trimmed by 0 bases and J by 1 base, leaving 10 bases between them. The CDR3 bases are TGTGCCATCAGTGAGTCACGCCAGTGGTCCTACGAGCAGTACTTC. Protein: CAISESRQWSYEQYF.

This clone showed up just once. The DNA for the CDR3 is TGCAGCGTTGAAGAGACCGGGACAGGGTCCTACGAGCAGTACTTC. Its protein product is CSVEETGTGSYEQYF. The chain couples TRBV29-1 to TRBJ2-7, with 9 bases fitting TRBD1. The CDR3 has 15 amino acids. Per germline, CDR1 SQVTM and CDR2 ANQGSEA. J gave up 1 base and V 0 bases, and 4 bases lay outside the gene matches.

The V gene is TRBV6-2 or TRBV6-3, the J gene TRBJ1-1, with D tentatively TRBD1 (6 bases). This CDR3 is 13 amino acids long. The V end lost 5 bases, the J end lost 5 bases, and 12 bases lay between the germline ends. The germline CDR1 and CDR2 sequences are MNHEY and SVGEGT. The CDR3 region is CASSLQGLTEAFF. The CDR3 coding sequence is TGTGCCAGCAGTCTACAGGGTTTGACTGAAGCTTTCTTT.

The chain is built from TRBV6-5 and TRBJ2-1, with 10 bases aligning to TRBD1. The junction had 4 bases not matched to a gene; V was cut back by 4 bases and J by 4 bases. The germline gives CDR1 MNHEY, CDR2 SVGAGI. This CDR3 comprises 15 residues. CDR3 in DNA: TGTGCCAGCAGTTTTGCGGGACAGGGGTACAATGAGCAGTTCTTC. Encoded protein: CASSFAGQGYNEQFF.

This clone occurred a few times. This chain connects TRBV7-8 to TRBJ1-5; D might be TRBD1 (6 bases). V gave up 2 bases and J gave up 7 bases, with 9 bases separating them. The CDR3 is 13 amino acids. The germline V gene has CDR1 SGHVS and CDR2 FQNEAQ. The CDR3 loop is CASSLRGNQPQHF. The DNA of the CDR3 is TGTGCCAGCAGCTTAAGGGGGAACCAGCCCCAGCATTTT. The whole variable domain, remainder taken from reference TRBV7-8 and TRBJ1-5, is GAGVSQSPRYKVAKRGQDVALRCDPISGHVSLFWYQQALGQGPEFLTYFQNEAQLDKSGLPSDRFFAERPEGSVSTLKIQRTQQEDSAVYLCASSLRGNQPQHFGDGTRLSIL.

The V call is TRBV6-4, the J call TRBJ1-1; TRBD1 matches at 7 bases. CDR1 is MRHNA and CDR2 is SNTAGT in the germline V gene. Germline trimming cut 6 bases from V and 5 bases from J; bases unmatched to any gene: 6. CDR3 length: 13 residues. CDR3 in amino acids: CASRHRGGTEAFF. DNA for the CDR3: TGTGCCAGCAGACACAGGGGAGGGACTGAAGCTTTCTTT.

V usage is TRBV2 and J usage is TRBJ2-1; 8 bases align to TRBD1. This CDR3 is 17 amino acids long. The germline V gene has CDR1 SNHLY and CDR2 FYNNEI. Trimming took 4 bases from V and 7 from J; bases not matched to a gene: 15. This chain's CDR3 is CASSAVSGTGPWNEQFF. In DNA, the CDR3 is TGTGCCAGCAGTGCCGTCTCCGGGACAGGTCCGTGGAATGAGCAGTTCTTC.

This clone occurred once. The CDR3: CASSPRPGQGGQSEAFF. For the CDR3, the DNA is TGTGCCAGCTCACCCCGACCGGGACAGGGGGGGCAATCCGAAGCTTTCTTT. This chain joins TRBV18 and TRBJ1-1; TRBD1 matches at 11 bases. This CDR3 has 17 residues. The junction had 14 bases not matched to a gene; V was cut back by 3 bases and J by 8 bases. In germline, CDR1 is KGHSH, CDR2 LQKENI. The entire variable domain, with the rest obtained from reference TRBV18 and TRBJ1-1, is as follows: NAGVMQNPRHLVRRRGQEARLRCSPMKGHSHVYWYRQLPEEGLKFMVYLQKENIIDESGMPKERFSAEFPKEGPSILRIQQVVRGDSAAYFCASSPRPGQGGQSEAFFGQGTRLTVV.

The rearrangement links TRBV18 to TRBJ2-1; tentatively, D is TRBD1 (5 bases). Germline V gene lookup returns CDR1 KGHSH and CDR2 LQKENI. The CDR3 is 12 amino acids. The V gene lost 3 bases and the J gene lost 9 bases, with 9 bases spanning the gap. CDR3 sequence reads: CASSPQGFEQFF. DNA of the CDR3: TGTGCCAGCTCACCCCAGGGTTTTGAGCAGTTCTTC. Full variable domain (rest looked up from reference TRBV18 and TRBJ2-1): NAGVMQNPRHLVRRRGQEARLRCSPMKGHSHVYWYRQLPEEGLKFMVYLQKENIIDESGMPKERFSAEFPKEGPSILRIQQVVRGDSAAYFCASSPQGFEQFFGPGTRLTVL.

V and J are TRBV27 and TRBJ2-1; TRBD2 matches at 9 bases. CDR3 length equals 21 residues. Germline lookup yields CDR1 MNHEY and CDR2 SMNVEV (reference sequence). Losses at the gene ends were 4 bases for V and 12 bases for J; bases not matched to a gene: 31. CDR3: CASSSARGALGDRTSENGQFF. CDR3 nucleotide sequence: TGTGCCAGCAGTTCGGCCAGAGGCGCCCTAGGGGATAGGACTAGCGAGAACGGGCAGTTCTTC.

The chain couples TRBV18 to TRBJ2-5; D remains unclear. The CDR3 runs 15 residues. The germline V gene encodes CDR1 KGHSH and CDR2 LQKENI. Between the trimmed V and J ends, which lost 1 base and 2 bases, there was a span of 11 bases. CDR3 sequence reads: CASSPRTGPQETQYF. The CDR3 coding sequence is TGTGCCAGCTCACCACGTACGGGTCCTCAAGAGACCCAGTACTTC.

The V call is TRBV5-1, the J call TRBJ2-5; D call uncertain. The ends were cut back, 3 bases at V and 0 bases at J, with 6 bases in the middle. The CDR3 consists of 13 residues. Germline lookup yields CDR1 SGHRS and CDR2 YFSETQ. The CDR3 sequence is CASSSQNQETQYF. The CDR3, as DNA: TGCGCCAGCAGCTCTCAGAACCAAGAGACCCAGTACTTC.

This chain uses TRBV30 with TRBJ1-6; D is unclear. Germline V lookup: CDR1 GTSNPN, CDR2 SVGIG (reference sequence). Trimming cost V 4 bases and J 5 bases, with 9 bases left between them. The length of the CDR3 is 13 residues. The CDR3 reads CAWKAPNNSPLHF. The CDR3 coding sequence is TGTGCCTGGAAGGCGCCGAATAATTCACCCCTCCACTTT.